The clone carrying this T cell receptor beta chain was counted ten times or more. Quantitative molecular-barcoded 5'-RACE generated the TCR beta libraries. TCRdb reanalysed the 5' RACE reads using MiXCR and keeps one entry per CDR3 protein. Of 230,000 or so distinct CDR3 sequences in the sample, roughly a quarter were seen once. The CDR3 consists of 13 residues. Between the trimmed V and J ends, which lost 2 bases and 8 bases, there was a span of 9 bases. The sample belongs to a study of CD8 T cells in ankylosing spondylitis. This chain connects TRBV12-3 or TRBV12-4 to TRBJ2-2; a weak D match, TRBD2 (6 bases). The specimen was blood, either unsorted or a sorted T cell fraction (not recorded which). This clonotype was obtained from a male donor with ankylosing spondylitis or in good health (not recorded which). Written as DNA, the CDR3 is TGTGCCAGCAGTTTAAGCGGAGGGGGGGAGCTGTTTTTT. Translated: CASSLSGGGELFF.